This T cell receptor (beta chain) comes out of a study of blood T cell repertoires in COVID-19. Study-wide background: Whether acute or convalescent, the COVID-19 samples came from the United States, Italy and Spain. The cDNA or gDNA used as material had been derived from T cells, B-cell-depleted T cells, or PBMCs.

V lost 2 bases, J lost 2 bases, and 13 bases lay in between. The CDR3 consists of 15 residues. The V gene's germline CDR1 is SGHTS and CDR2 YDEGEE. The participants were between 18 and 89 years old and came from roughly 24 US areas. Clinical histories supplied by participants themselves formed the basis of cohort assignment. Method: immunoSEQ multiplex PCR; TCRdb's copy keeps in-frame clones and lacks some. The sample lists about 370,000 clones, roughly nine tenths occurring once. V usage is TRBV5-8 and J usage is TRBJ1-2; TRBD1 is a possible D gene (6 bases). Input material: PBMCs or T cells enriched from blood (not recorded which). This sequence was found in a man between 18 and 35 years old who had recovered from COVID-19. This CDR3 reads CASSFGGRGNYGYTF. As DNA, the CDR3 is TGTGCCAGCAGCTTCGGGGGGCGAGGAAACTATGGCTACACCTTC.